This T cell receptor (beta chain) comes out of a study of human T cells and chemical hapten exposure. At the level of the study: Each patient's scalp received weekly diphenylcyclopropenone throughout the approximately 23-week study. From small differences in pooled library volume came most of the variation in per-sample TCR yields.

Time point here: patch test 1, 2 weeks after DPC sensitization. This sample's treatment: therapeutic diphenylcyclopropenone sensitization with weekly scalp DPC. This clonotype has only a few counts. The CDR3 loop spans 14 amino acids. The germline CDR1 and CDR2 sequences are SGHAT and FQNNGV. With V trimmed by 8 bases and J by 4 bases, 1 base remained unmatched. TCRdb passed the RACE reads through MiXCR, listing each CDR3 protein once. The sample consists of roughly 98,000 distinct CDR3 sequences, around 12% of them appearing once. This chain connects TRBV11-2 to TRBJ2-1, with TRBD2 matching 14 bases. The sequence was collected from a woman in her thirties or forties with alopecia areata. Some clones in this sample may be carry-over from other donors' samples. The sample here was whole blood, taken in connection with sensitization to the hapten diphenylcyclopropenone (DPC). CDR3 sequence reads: CASRTSGGYNEQFF. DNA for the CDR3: TGTGCCAGCCGGACTAGCGGGGGGTACAATGAGCAGTTCTTC.